This is a list of T cell receptor beta chains from one sample in a study of OX40 agonist ivuxolimab in advanced cancers. The table came from immunoSEQ multiplex PCR; TCRdb's copy has only in-frame clones and leaves some out. The repertoire holds 65,000 to 70,000 clones, with just over 90% as singletons. The material was CD4+ or CD8+ T cells sorted from blood, obtained in a trial of the OX40 agonist ivuxolimab. These receptors came from an adult with an advanced solid tumor such as melanoma, head and neck, liver or kidney cancer. Both conserved end residues are part of each CDR3. A D gene is named only where the DNA matches it firmly. The size of a clone is reported for some rows only, either as once, few or many, or as a class for expanded clones.

-	TRBV19	-	14	TRBJ2-7	TGTGCCAGTAGTTGGGGGCTAGCGTTCAGCGAGCAGTACTTC	CASSWGLAFSEQYF
-	TRBV14	-	15	TRBJ1-3	TGTGCCAGCAGCCACGGGACGGACTCTGGAAACACCATATATTTT	CASSHGTDSGNTIYF
TRBD2	TRBV15	-	15	TRBJ2-5	TGTGCCACCAGCTCGGGACTACTGTACCAAGAGACCCAGTACTTC	CATSSGLLYQETQYF
-	TRBV4-1	-	15	TRBJ1-5	TGCGCCAGCAGCCGAGAAGAAGGGGCTCCTCTGGCCCAGCATTTT	CASSREEGAPLAQHF
TRBD2	TRBV11-2	-	16	TRBJ2-1	TGTGCCAGCAGGCGGACTAGCGGGTCTACCTACAATGAGCAGTTCTTC	CASRRTSGSTYNEQFF
-	TRBV6-6	-	15	TRBJ1-1	TGTGCCAGCAGAGAAACACAGCCCTTGAACACTGAAGCTTTCTTT	CASRETQPLNTEAFF
-	TRBV18	-	12	TRBJ2-1	TGTGCCAGCTCACCAGGGGCTGATGAGCAGTTCTTC	CASSPGADEQFF
-	TRBV27	few	13	TRBJ2-2	TGTGCCAGCAGTTTGTTTGGCACCGGGGAGCTGTTTTTT	CASSLFGTGELFF
-	TRBV5-6	-	14	TRBJ1-3	TGTGCCAGCAGCCCCATCGGTTCTGGAAACACCATATATTTT	CASSPIGSGNTIYF
-	TRBV10-2	once	11	TRBJ2-7	TGCGCCAGCAGTGCCGACTACGAGCAGTACTTC	CASSADYEQYF
-	TRBV6-1	-	14	TRBJ2-7	TGTGCCAGCAGAGACCGGGACTGGTACTACGAGCAGTACTTC	CASRDRDWYYEQYF
-	TRBV14	-	15	TRBJ2-7	TGTGCCAGCAGCCGGGACCAGGGAAACTTTTACGAGCAGTACTTC	CASSRDQGNFYEQYF
TRBD1	TRBV5-1	once	18	TRBJ2-5	TGCGCCAGCAGCTTGGGGTTTGGGACAGGACCGCTCCAAGAGACCCAGTACTTC	CASSLGFGTGPLQETQYF
-	TRBV6-5	-	13	TRBJ2-3	TGTGCCAGCGGCCAACATCGCACAGATACGCAGTATTTT	CASGQHRTDTQYF
TRBD2	TRBV4-1	-	17	TRBJ2-7	TGCGCCAGCAGCCAATTCGGACTAGCGGGTCGCACCTACGAGCAGTACTTC	CASSQFGLAGRTYEQYF
-	TRBV11-2	-	17	TRBJ2-7	TGTGCCAGCAGCTTAGATGGCGGCCTCAGGGGATCCTACGAGCAGTACTTC	CASSLDGGLRGSYEQYF
TRBD2	TRBV6-1	once	13	TRBJ2-2	TGTGCCGGACATAGCGGGAGAACCGGGGAGCTGTTTTTT	CAGHSGRTGELFF
-	TRBV21-1	once	13	TRBJ1-2	TGTGCCAGCAGCAAACGACAGACCTATGGCTACACCTTC	CASSKRQTYGYTF
TRBD2	TRBV7-2	once	15	TRBJ2-7	TGTGCCAGCAGCTTAGGGTCTAGCGGGAGGTACGAGCAGTACTTC	CASSLGSSGRYEQYF
-	TRBV7-8	-	12	TRBJ2-7	TGTGCCAGCAGCAACGGCCTGTACGAGCAGTACTTC	CASSNGLYEQYF
TRBD2	TRBV27	-	13	TRBJ2-1	TGTGCCGTTCGGGCTAGCGGGAGTAATGAGCAGTTCTTC	CAVRASGSNEQFF
-	TRBV5-6	-	15	TRBJ1-1	TGTGCCAGCACCCCTGGGAGGCTCTTGAACACTGAAGCTTTCTTT	CASTPGRLLNTEAFF
TRBD2	TRBV6-1	-	16	TRBJ2-2	TGTGCCAGCAGTGAAGGGACTAGCAGGGTCACCGGGGAGCTGTTTTTT	CASSEGTSRVTGELFF
TRBD1	TRBV5-1	-	15	TRBJ1-2	TGCGCCAGCAGCTTGGTAGGGGACAGGGGCTATGGCTACACCTTC	CASSLVGDRGYGYTF
TRBD1	TRBV15	-	15	TRBJ1-4	TGTGCCACCAGCGCGACAGGGCGGGTGATTGAAAAACTGTTTTTT	CATSATGRVIEKLFF
-	TRBV19	-	19	TRBJ2-2	TGTGCCAGTAGTGTGACAGGGATGGTAGCGGGAATCTTGGCCGGGGAGCTGTTTTTT	CASSVTGMVAGILAGELFF
TRBD2	TRBV5-1	-	19	TRBJ2-5	TGCGCCAGCAGCGCTAATCCGACTAGCGGGAGTTATATGAGTGAGACCCAGTACTTC	CASSANPTSGSYMSETQYF
-	TRBV7-9	-	15	TRBJ1-3	TGTGCCAGCAGCTCGACACGGCCCTCTGGAAACACCATATATTTT	CASSSTRPSGNTIYF
TRBD1	TRBV5-5	-	14	TRBJ2-1	TGTGCCAGCAGCCCAACGACAGGGGGCAATGAGCAGTTCTTC	CASSPTTGGNEQFF
TRBD1	TRBV4-1	-	16	TRBJ1-2	TGCGCCAGCAGCCATCGAACGGGGACAGGGCTCTTGGGCTACACCTTC	CASSHRTGTGLLGYTF
TRBD1	TRBV5-1	once	17	TRBJ1-2	TGCGCCAGCAGCCCACAGGGGGGGGCCCTTTCTAACTATGGCTACACCTTC	CASSPQGGALSNYGYTF
-	TRBV2	-	13	TRBJ2-1	TGTGCCAGCAGTGAATTAGGTGTCAGGGGGCAGTTCTTC	CASSELGVRGQFF
TRBD1	TRBV5-1	-	15	TRBJ2-1	TGCGCCAGCAGCGCGAGGGGGCACCGTTACAATGAGCAGTTCTTC	CASSARGHRYNEQFF
-	TRBV7-2	-	15	TRBJ2-2	TGTGCCAGCAGCTTACAGACGTGGGGTTCGGGGGAGCTGTTTTTT	CASSLQTWGSGELFF
TRBD2	TRBV6-1	-	15	TRBJ2-7	TGTGCCAGCAGTGAGATAGCGGGAACGACGTACGAGCAGTACTTC	CASSEIAGTTYEQYF
TRBD1	TRBV6-5	-	14	TRBJ2-7	TGTGCCAGCAGAAAGAGGACAGGGGTTTACGAGCAGTACTTC	CASRKRTGVYEQYF
TRBD2	TRBV6-5	-	15	TRBJ2-7	TGTGCCAGCAGGCGAGGAAGCGGGAGAAGTTACGAGCAGTACTTC	CASRRGSGRSYEQYF
-	TRBV10-3	-	15	TRBJ2-7	TGTGCCATCAGTGAGGGTCTACAGGGCAGGAACGAGCAGTACTTC	CAISEGLQGRNEQYF
TRBD2	TRBV7-9	-	15	TRBJ2-5	TGTGCCAGCAGCTCCATGATAGCGGGAGGGGAGACCCAGTACTTC	CASSSMIAGGETQYF
TRBD2	TRBV28	once	14	TRBJ2-2	TGTGCCAGCAGTCACCGGACTAGCACCGGGGAGCTGTTTTTT	CASSHRTSTGELFF
TRBD2	TRBV27	-	15	TRBJ2-5	TGTGCCAGCAGTTTTCTAGCGGGAGGGCTTGAGACCCAGTACTTC	CASSFLAGGLETQYF
-	TRBV25-1	-	13	TRBJ2-2	TGTGCCAGCAGTTTGAAGAACACCGGGGAGCTGTTTTTT	CASSLKNTGELFF
-	TRBV14	-	14	TRBJ1-1	TGTGCCAGCAGTCCACAGGGCCCGAACACTGAAGCTTTCTTT	CASSPQGPNTEAFF
-	TRBV28	-	16	TRBJ2-5	TGTGCCAGCAGTTTAGCAACAGGGTTAGGTCAGGAGACCCAGTACTTC	CASSLATGLGQETQYF
TRBD2	TRBV10-3	-	14	TRBJ2-1	TGTGCCATCAGGGACGGGACTAGCTACAATGAGCAGTTCTTC	CAIRDGTSYNEQFF
-	TRBV7-8	once	16	TRBJ2-1	TGTGCCAGCAGCCAGACTAGAACCTCTTCCTACAATGAGCAGTTCTTC	CASSQTRTSSYNEQFF
TRBD1	TRBV6-1	-	16	TRBJ2-7	TGTGCCAGCAGTGATCTTCTTACGGGACAGCTCTCGACGCGGTACTTC	CASSDLLTGQLSTRYF
-	TRBV7-2	once	14	TRBJ1-1	TGTGCCAGCAGCCCCGGACAGAGAACGACTGAAGCTTTCTTT	CASSPGQRTTEAFF